This T cell receptor beta chain came from a study of blood T cell repertoires in COVID-19. About the study: Samples of COVID-19 (acute and convalescent) were obtained from the United States, Italy and Spain. The cDNA or gDNA used as material had been derived from T cells, B-cell-depleted T cells, or PBMCs.

Original processing notes: From reference gene primer amplification, estimates of nucleated cell counts were derived. Clones were sequenced by immunoSEQ multiplex PCR, and TCRdb holds only the in-frame ones, with some missing. That table supplies the V and J calls and clone size; D and trimming were determined from the DNA. The sample carries roughly 200,000 clones, roughly 84% recorded once. This CDR3 is 12 amino acids long. The germline V and J ends were trimmed by 5 bases and 5 bases, with 10 bases remaining between them. The V gene's germline CDR1 is SGHVT and CDR2 SQSDAQ. This TCR derives from a human donor in a cohort sampled during active COVID-19. The rearrangement uses TRBV7-4 and TRBJ2-7; D possibly corresponds to TRBD1 (5 bases). The specimen sequenced was peripheral blood. The DNA of the CDR3 is TGTGCCAGCAGCCTACAGGTGGACGAGCAGTACTTC. Translation gives CASSLQVDEQYF.